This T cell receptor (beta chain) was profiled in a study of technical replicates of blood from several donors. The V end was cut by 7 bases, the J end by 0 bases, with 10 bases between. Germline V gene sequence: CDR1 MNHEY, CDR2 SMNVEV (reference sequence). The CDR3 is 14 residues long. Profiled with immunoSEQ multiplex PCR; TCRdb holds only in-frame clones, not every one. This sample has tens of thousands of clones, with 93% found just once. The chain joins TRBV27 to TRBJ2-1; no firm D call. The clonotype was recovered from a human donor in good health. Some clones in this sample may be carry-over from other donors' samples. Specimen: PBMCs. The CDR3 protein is CASTDWNSYNEQFF. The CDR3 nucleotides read TGTGCCAGCACCGACTGGAACTCCTACAATGAGCAGTTCTTC.